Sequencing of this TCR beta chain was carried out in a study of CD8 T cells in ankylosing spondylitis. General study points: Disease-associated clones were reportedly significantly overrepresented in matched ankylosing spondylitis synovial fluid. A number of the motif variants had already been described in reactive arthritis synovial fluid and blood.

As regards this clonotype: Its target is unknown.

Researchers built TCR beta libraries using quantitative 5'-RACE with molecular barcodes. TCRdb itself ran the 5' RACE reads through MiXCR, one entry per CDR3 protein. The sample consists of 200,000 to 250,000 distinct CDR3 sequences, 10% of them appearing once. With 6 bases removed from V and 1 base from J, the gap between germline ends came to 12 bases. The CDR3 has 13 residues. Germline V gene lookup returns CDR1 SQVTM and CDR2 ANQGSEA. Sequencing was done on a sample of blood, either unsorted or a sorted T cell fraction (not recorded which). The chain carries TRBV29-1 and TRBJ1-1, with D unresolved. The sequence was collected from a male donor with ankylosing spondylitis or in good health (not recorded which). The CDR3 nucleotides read TGCAGCGTATATCCGACTTCGAACACTGAAGCTTTCTTT. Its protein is CSVYPTSNTEAFF. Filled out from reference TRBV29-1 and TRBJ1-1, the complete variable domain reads SAVISQKPSRDICQRGTSLTIQCQVDSQVTMMFWYRQQPGQSLTLIATANQGSEATYESGFVIDKFPISRPNLTFSTLTVSNMSPEDSSIYLCSVYPTSNTEAFFGQGTRLTVV.